The 21 T cell receptor beta chains reported below all come from one sample, sequenced in a study of cytomegalovirus exposure and HLA in healthy donors (TCRdb year 2017). Libraries were prepared through the immunoSEQ multiplex PCR assay. A mixture of 60 forward primers for TCR Vbeta segments and 13 reverse primers for TCR Jbeta segments was used in the multiplex PCR. TCRdb obtained this table from immuneACCESS and retained in-frame rearrangements with V and J assigned. These tables miss some clones; where compared with another copy, unresolved V genes account for less than half of the shortfall, and the remainder is unexplained. This sample holds hundreds of thousands of clones; approximately 80% were observed only once. Around 1.5% of the sample belongs to the ten largest clones. The specimen was PBMCs. The receptors here all came from a girl aged 5 to 17 in good health and CMV-seronegative.

The chain links TRBV5-6 to TRBJ1-3; D unresolved. The CDR3 has 13 amino acids. Trimming removed 2 bases at V and 3 bases at J, with 6 bases between. Per the germline V gene, CDR1 is SGHDT and CDR2 is YYEEEE. Written as DNA, the CDR3 is TGTGCCAGCAGCTTTAATTATGGAAACACCATATATTTT. Amino acids: CASSFNYGNTIYF. Complete variable domain (other parts from reference TRBV5-6 and TRBJ1-3): DAGVTQSPTHLIKTRGQQVTLRCSPKSGHDTVSWYQQALGQGPQFIFQYYEEEERQRGNFPDRFSGHQFPNYSSELNVNALLLGDSALYLCASSFNYGNTIYFGEGSWLTVV.

The chain uses TRBV7-9 and TRBJ2-5; 9 nucleotides match TRBD2. The germline V gene has CDR1 SEHNR and CDR2 FQNEAQ (reference sequence). With V trimmed by 5 bases and J by 5 bases, 6 bases remained unmatched. CDR3 length equals 14 residues. In DNA, the CDR3 is TGTGCCAGCAGCCCCCAGAGCGGGGGGGAGACCCAGTACTTC. It encodes CASSPQSGGETQYF.

The gene calls are TRBV6-1 and TRBJ2-1; 13 nucleotides align to TRBD2. V shed 6 bases and J 8 bases; nucleotides not matched to a gene: 7. Germline V lookup: CDR1 MNHNS, CDR2 SASEGT. The length of the CDR3 is 15 residues. Here the CDR3 DNA reads TGTGCCAGCAGCCGGACTAGCGGGGGTTCCGATGAGCAGTTCTTC. Protein sequence: CASSRTSGGSDEQFF.

This clone was seen only a few times. The V and J genes are TRBV5-1 and TRBJ1-2; D is uncertain. The germline V gene has CDR1 SGHRS and CDR2 YFSETQ. The CDR3 is made up of 14 amino acids. V dropped 2 bases and J dropped 7 bases, with 15 bases sitting between them. The CDR3 region is CASSFGRDIGGYTF. The CDR3 bases are TGCGCCAGCAGCTTTGGGAGGGATATAGGTGGCTACACCTTC.

The gene calls are TRBV30 and TRBJ1-2, with a possible D match to TRBD1 (6 bases). Trimming removed 5 bases from V and 2 bases from J, with 18 bases in between. The CDR3 is made up of 15 amino acids. Germline assignment: CDR1 GTSNPN and CDR2 SVGIG (reference sequence). DNA of the CDR3: TGTGCCTGGGGCCCCCTTATTACAGGGAACTATGGCTACACCTTC. As protein: CAWGPLITGNYGYTF.

This chain connects TRBV28 to TRBJ2-4; no clear D. CDR1 and CDR2 from the germline V gene are MDHEN and SYDVKM. Trimming pared 3 bases from V and 7 bases from J, leaving 10 bases between. The CDR3 totals 13 residues. The CDR3 DNA is TGTGCCAGCAGTTTCTCCGAGCCCAACATTCAGTACTTC. This encodes CASSFSEPNIQYF.

This clone has more than one count but fewer than ten. This chain joins TRBV13 and TRBJ2-7; the D is unclear. The CDR3 has 13 amino acids. Germline V gives CDR1 PRHDT, CDR2 FYEKMQ (reference sequence). V lost 0 bases and J 4 bases, leaving 7 bases between the germline ends. For the CDR3, the DNA is TGTGCCAGCAGCTTAGGACAGAATTACGAGCAGTACTTC. Its translation is CASSLGQNYEQYF.

The chain links TRBV7-9 to TRBJ1-2, with 7 bases identical to TRBD1. V shed 6 bases, J shed 0 bases, and the junction held 10 bases outside the gene matches. This CDR3 comprises 16 residues. From germline, CDR1 is SEHNR and CDR2 FQNEAQ (reference sequence). CDR3 DNA sequence: TGTGCCAGCAGTCCTACCTTAGGGACAGCTAACTATGGCTACACCTTC. It specifies CASSPTLGTANYGYTF.

The chain has TRBV19 and TRBJ2-4; 10 nucleotides line up with TRBD2. Unmatched junction bases numbered 10, after V lost 6 bases and J lost 8 bases. There are 15 residues in the CDR3. Germline CDR1 LNHDA, CDR2 SQIVND (reference sequence). The DNA for the CDR3 is TGTGCCAGTAGCACGAGCGGGAGGGCAGGTGACATTCAGTACTTC. Protein product: CASSTSGRAGDIQYF.

DNA of the CDR3: TGTGCCAGCAGTTTATCAGGCGACTACCAAGAGACCCAGTACTTC. Its translation: CASSLSGDYQETQYF. The chain joins TRBV27 to TRBJ2-5, with no clear D. Trimming removed 0 bases at V and 0 bases at J, with 8 bases between. CDR1 MNHEY and CDR2 SMNVEV come from the germline V gene (reference sequence). This CDR3 is built from 15 residues.

The genes are TRBV5-4 and TRBJ2-3, with 7 bases that match TRBD2. In germline, CDR1 is SGHNT, CDR2 YYREEE (reference sequence). With V trimmed by 8 bases and J by 1 base, 7 bases remained unmatched. This CDR3 region has 14 residues. The CDR3 is CASRAAGGTDTQYF. CDR3 nucleotide sequence: TGTGCCAGTCGCGCGGCGGGGGGCACAGATACGCAGTATTTT.

This sequence joins TRBV4-3 and TRBJ2-7, with 8 bases fitting TRBD2. With V trimmed by 0 bases and J by 6 bases, 10 bases remained unmatched. In germline, CDR1 is LGHNA, CDR2 YSLEER. This CDR3 is 16 amino acids long. CDR3: CASSQERGGAWSEQYF. The CDR3 bases are TGCGCCAGCAGCCAAGAACGGGGGGGGGCATGGAGCGAGCAGTACTTC.

The chain combines TRBV7-2 with TRBJ2-1; 10 nucleotides match TRBD1. This CDR3 spans 20 amino acids. Trimming cost V 0 bases and J 2 bases; bases outside gene matches: 13. Germline CDR1 and CDR2: SGHTA and FQGNSA. The DNA of the CDR3 is TGTGCCAGCAGCTTAGCGGGGCCCAAAACGACAGGGGGCCCCTACAATGAGCAGTTCTTC. It encodes CASSLAGPKTTGGPYNEQFF.

The chain uses TRBV27 and TRBJ2-5, with TRBD1 as a possible D gene (7 bases). From germline, CDR1 is MNHEY and CDR2 SMNVEV (reference sequence). This CDR3 has 14 residues. The V gene lost 6 bases and the J gene lost 5 bases, with 16 bases spanning the gap. The CDR3 reads CASSPRGTWETQYF. The CDR3 DNA follows: TGTGCCAGCAGCCCCAGGGGGACTTGGGAGACCCAGTACTTC.

The chain combines TRBV5-6 with TRBJ1-5; 7 positions match TRBD1. The V gene's germline CDR1 is SGHDT and CDR2 YYEEEE. The CDR3 extends over 15 amino acids. Trimming at V came to 5 bases and at J to 5 bases, leaving 10 bases not matched to a gene. The CDR3 coding sequence is TGTGCCAGCAGTTACCTCCGGGACAGTGATCAGCCCCAGCATTTT. It yields the protein CASSYLRDSDQPQHF.

The rearrangement joins TRBV2 to TRBJ2-7, with D possibly being TRBD2 (5 bases). Germline CDR1 is SNHLY and CDR2 is FYNNEI. Deletions cut 10 bases from V and 4 bases from J, with 23 bases between. The CDR3 contains 15 residues. CDR3 loop: CATTLDGVQPYEQYF. CDR3 nucleotides: TGTGCCACCACTCTGGACGGGGTCCAGCCTTACGAGCAGTACTTC.

V and J are TRBV5-1 and TRBJ2-7, with D possibly TRBD1 on 5 matching bases. The CDR3 has 16 amino acids. Germline V gene data show CDR1 as SGHRS and CDR2 as YFSETQ. With 0 bases removed from V and 0 bases from J, the gap between germline ends came to 13 bases. Here the CDR3 DNA reads TGCGCCAGCAGCTTGGGGTCAGGGATGAGCTCCTACGAGCAGTACTTC. As protein: CASSLGSGMSSYEQYF.

This clone was counted between two and nine times. V usage is TRBV4-3 and J usage is TRBJ2-7; a weak D match, TRBD1 (6 bases). V was cut by 1 base and J by 3 bases, with 10 bases left in between. Looked up from germline, CDR1 is LGHNA and CDR2 is YSLEER. The CDR3 is 14 residues long. DNA for the CDR3: TGCGCCAGCAGCCAAGGAGAAGGGGGCTACGAGCAGTACTTC. This gives the protein CASSQGEGGYEQYF.

The rearrangement joins TRBV28 to TRBJ2-1, with 11 nucleotides matching TRBD2. CDR1 and CDR2 from the germline V gene are MDHEN and SYDVKM. V gave up 1 base and J gave up 7 bases; unmatched junction bases: 3. The CDR3 is 15 amino acids. DNA of the CDR3: TGTGCCAGCAGTTTATTCAGGACTAGCGGGAATGAGCAGTTCTTC. Amino acid sequence: CASSLFRTSGNEQFF.

The chain uses TRBV29-1 and TRBJ2-1; weak D call: TRBD2 (5 bases). This CDR3 spans 11 amino acids. V shed 8 bases and J shed 6 bases, with 11 bases lying between them. Germline CDR1 is SQVTM and CDR2 is ANQGSEA. CDR3 nucleotides: TGCAGCCACTCGACTATCAATGAGCAGTTCTTC. This gives the protein CSHSTINEQFF.

This sequence joins TRBV28 and TRBJ1-2; 10 bases are shared with TRBD1. CDR1 is MDHEN and CDR2 is SYDVKM in the germline V gene. The CDR3 spans 13 residues. After removal of 4 bases from V and 11 bases from J, the junction contained 7 bases not matched to a gene. The DNA of the CDR3 is TGTGCCAGCAGTTCGCTGACAGGGGGCCTTTACACCTTC. It is translated as CASSSLTGGLYTF.